This T cell receptor (beta chain) derives from a study of technical replicates of blood from a handful of donors. TCRdb keeps only in-frame clones here, not all; method: immunoSEQ multiplex PCR. The table includes about 90,000 clones, 80% to 95% detected once. V was clipped by 5 bases and J by 0 bases; unmatched bases: 9. The CDR3 is made up of 16 amino acids. Germline V gene lookup returns CDR1 SGHNT and CDR2 YYREEE (reference sequence). The V gene is TRBV5-4, the J gene TRBJ1-2; 8 bases are a match to TRBD1. Sequenced: T cells isolated from PBMCs. This sequence was found in a human donor in good health. CDR3 protein: CASRDRTGITNYGYTF. The CDR3 nucleotides read TGTGCCAGCAGGGATCGGACAGGGATCACTAACTATGGCTACACCTTC.